Listed below are T cell receptor beta chains from one sample, sequenced in a study of T cell responses to AZD1222 COVID-19 vaccine. The method was immunoSEQ multiplex PCR; TCRdb's version includes in-frame clones alone and lacks a portion of them. Of 150,000 to 200,000 clones listed, around 88% are singletons. The specimen was peripheral blood, collected on day 0 of AZD1222 vaccination. These receptors all come from an adult in good health. Each CDR3 is given with its conserved first and last residue. D genes are given only for firm matches. Size is stated for part of the rows, as once, few or many counts, or as a class when the clone is expanded.

DNA: TGTGCCAGCAGCGACCCCCGTGGAAACACCATATATTTT
CDR3: CASSDPRGNTIYF
J: TRBJ1-3
size: once
V: TRBV11-2
D: -

DNA: TGTGCCAGCAGTCGGGTCCGGAGCTCCTACAATGAGCAGTTCTTC
CDR3: CASSRVRSSYNEQFF
J: TRBJ2-1
size: once
V: TRBV6-5
D: -

DNA: TGTGCCAGCAGAATAGGAGTGAACACTGAAGCTTTCTTT
CDR3: CASRIGVNTEAFF
J: TRBJ1-1
size: -
V: TRBV6-6
D: -

DNA: TGTGCCAGCAGCGTCAATAAGGCTAGGGATTACGAGCAGTACTTC
CDR3: CASSVNKARDYEQYF
J: TRBJ2-7
size: -
V: TRBV7-9
D: -

DNA: TGTGCCAGTAGCTCGGGTATGAACACTGAAGCTTTCTTT
CDR3: CASSSGMNTEAFF
J: TRBJ1-1
size: few
V: TRBV19
D: -

DNA: TGTGCCAGCAGCTTATGCCGTGGCGGTTTGAATTCACCCCTCCACTTT
CDR3: CASSLCRGGLNSPLHF
J: TRBJ1-6
size: -
V: TRBV7-7
D: -

DNA: TGTGCCAGCTCGCCTTTTGATGGGGGTGGCAATCAGCCCCAGCATTTT
CDR3: CASSPFDGGGNQPQHF
J: TRBJ1-5
size: -
V: TRBV18
D: -

DNA: TGTGCCAGTAAAGCGGACAGGGCTAGCAATCAGCCCCAGCATTTT
CDR3: CASKADRASNQPQHF
J: TRBJ1-5
size: -
V: TRBV19
D: TRBD1

DNA: TGTGCCAGCAGAGACCGGACGGTCAATCAGCCCCAGCATTTT
CDR3: CASRDRTVNQPQHF
J: TRBJ1-5
size: -
V: TRBV6-5
D: -

DNA: TGTGCCAGCAGTCCGAACCGACCCGGCGGCACTGAAGCTTTCTTT
CDR3: CASSPNRPGGTEAFF
J: TRBJ1-1
size: -
V: TRBV27
D: -

DNA: TGCGCCAGCAGCCCCCCCCTGATCGCGGGGGGGATCCAAGAGACCCAGTACTTC
CDR3: CASSPPLIAGGIQETQYF
J: TRBJ2-5
size: -
V: TRBV4-3
D: TRBD2

DNA: TGTGCCAGCTCACCCCAAAACAGGGGTGGAAACACCATATATTTT
CDR3: CASSPQNRGGNTIYF
J: TRBJ1-3
size: once
V: TRBV18
D: TRBD1

DNA: TGTGCCACCAGCAGAAGGAGGGATAGCAATCAGCCCCAGCATTTT
CDR3: CATSRRRDSNQPQHF
J: TRBJ1-5
size: few
V: TRBV15
D: -

DNA: TGCAGCGTTGGGGACAGGACAACCTACGAGCAGTACTTC
CDR3: CSVGDRTTYEQYF
J: TRBJ2-7
size: few
V: TRBV29-1
D: TRBD1

DNA: TGCGCCAGCAGCTTGGGGGGGACAGGGAGGACAGATACGCAGTATTTT
CDR3: CASSLGGTGRTDTQYF
J: TRBJ2-3
size: -
V: TRBV5-1
D: TRBD1

DNA: TGTGCCAGCAGTGAAGGGGAAGGGACAGGGAACACTGAAGCTTTCTTT
CDR3: CASSEGEGTGNTEAFF
J: TRBJ1-1
size: -
V: TRBV6-4
D: TRBD1

DNA: TGTGCTACCGGGATAGGATATAGCAATCAGCCCCAGCATTTT
CDR3: CATGIGYSNQPQHF
J: TRBJ1-5
size: -
V: TRBV19
D: -

DNA: TGCAGCGTTGAATATCAGGGCCGGAACACTGAAGCTTTCTTT
CDR3: CSVEYQGRNTEAFF
J: TRBJ1-1
size: -
V: TRBV29-1
D: -

DNA: TGTGCCAGCAGCTCCCGGAACAGGGCTAACACTGAAGCTTTCTTT
CDR3: CASSSRNRANTEAFF
J: TRBJ1-1
size: -
V: TRBV11-1
D: -

DNA: TGTGCCAGCAGTCCAGCGGGGTACACTGAAGCTTTCTTT
CDR3: CASSPAGYTEAFF
J: TRBJ1-1
size: -
V: TRBV27
D: -

DNA: TGTGCCAGCAGCTTCGGCAGCCTCAAAGACCCTAACTATGGCTACACCTTC
CDR3: CASSFGSLKDPNYGYTF
J: TRBJ1-2
size: -
V: TRBV7-9
D: -

DNA: TGTGCCAGCAGCCCCGAGGCCAGAGGGGGCTACACCTTC
CDR3: CASSPEARGGYTF
J: TRBJ1-2
size: -
V: TRBV6-5
D: -

DNA: TGTGCCAGCAGCGTAGCGGCAGGGGGCGCAGGCTACACCTTC
CDR3: CASSVAAGGAGYTF
J: TRBJ1-2
size: -
V: TRBV9
D: TRBD1

DNA: TGTGCCACCAGACGCGGACAGGGCGGTGGAACTAATGAAAAACTGTTTTTT
CDR3: CATRRGQGGGTNEKLFF
J: TRBJ1-4
size: -
V: TRBV24-1
D: TRBD1

DNA: TGCGCCAGCAGCTTGGCGGCAGGCGATGGCTACACCTTC
CDR3: CASSLAAGDGYTF
J: TRBJ1-2
size: -
V: TRBV5-1
D: -

DNA: TGTGCCAGCTCACCCAAGGTGGGCACCTATAATTCACCCCTCCACTTT
CDR3: CASSPKVGTYNSPLHF
J: TRBJ1-6
size: -
V: TRBV18
D: -

DNA: TGTGCCAGCACCAGGGGTTCTGAAGCTTTCTTT
CDR3: CASTRGSEAFF
J: TRBJ1-1
size: -
V: TRBV6-5
D: -

DNA: TGTGCCAGCAGCTTAGGTATCAGGGGCTCCTACAATGAGCAGTTCTTC
CDR3: CASSLGIRGSYNEQFF
J: TRBJ2-1
size: -
V: TRBV7-2
D: -